This T cell receptor beta chain was captured by sequencing in a study of cytomegalovirus exposure and HLA in healthy donors. Clones were read by immunoSEQ multiplex PCR, and TCRdb kept only the in-frame ones, dropping some. The data contain 130,000 to 150,000 clones, 89% of them singletons. Judged by abundance, this clone is medium-sized (0.01 to 0.1%). Antigen unknown. Study observations and caveats: In vitro experiments confirmed that three CMV-associated chains were specific for CMV antigens. As was reported, the classifier diagnosed cytomegalovirus status with high specificity and sensitivity.

The CDR3 totals 13 residues. Germline assignment: CDR1 MGHRA and CDR2 YSYEKL. V lost 4 bases, J lost 2 bases, and 9 bases lay in between. V usage is TRBV4-1 and J usage is TRBJ2-7; D unclear. This TCR was sampled from a woman younger than 30 in good health and CMV-seropositive. The sequencing input was PBMCs. In DNA, the CDR3 is TGCGCCAGCAGCCCGACATTGACCTACGAGCAGTACTTC. As protein: CASSPTLTYEQYF.